This is a list of T cell receptor beta chains from one sample in a study of blood T cell repertoires in COVID-19. The protocol was immunoSEQ multiplex PCR, while the TCRdb copy is restricted to in-frame clones and leaves out a portion. This table has 170,000 or so clones, around 90% appearing once. Sequenced input: peripheral blood. The source is a man aged 55 to 70 with COVID-19, enrolled during active disease. CDR3s include the opening cysteine and the closing phenylalanine or tryptophan. Each record gives: V gene, CDR3 length, J gene, CDR3 protein.

>TRBV18|18|TRBJ1-4
CASSRLDRGGRTNEKLFF
>TRBV7-9|13|TRBJ2-4
CASSDYVKNIQYF
>TRBV5-6|16|TRBJ2-3
CASSLYGGPSTDTQYF
>TRBV6-2/TRBV6-3|14|TRBJ2-7
CASSYNSRIGEQYF
>TRBV6-2/TRBV6-3|12|TRBJ2-3
CASSLSADTQYF
>TRBV27|14|TRBJ2-7
CASSPRTGPYEQYF
>TRBV7-9|15|TRBJ1-6
CASSSDISGGSPLHF
>TRBV19|15|TRBJ1-4
CASTNTGGSNEKLFF
>TRBV5-6|14|TRBJ2-3
CASSETGGDDTQYF
>TRBV7-8|16|TRBJ2-2
CASSQNRGQNTGELFF
>TRBV4-1|15|TRBJ2-5
CASSQGDRGGETQYF
>TRBV28|14|TRBJ1-2
CASSPPWTGIGYTF